This is a list of T cell receptor beta chains from one sample in a study of cytomegalovirus exposure and HLA in healthy donors. Using immunoSEQ multiplex PCR, the repertoire was profiled, and TCRdb retains in-frame clones only, with some absent. Its table lists fewer than 95,000 clones. Sequencing input: PBMCs. These receptors were taken from a woman in her thirties or forties in good health and CMV-seropositive. Both conserved end residues are part of each CDR3. The D gene is left open where the match is weak.

d_gene,v_gene,j_gene,CDR3nt,CDR3aa
-,TRBV5-4,TRBJ2-2,TGTGCCAGCAGCTTGTTTGCAGGGTCAAAAACCGGGGAGCTGTTTTTT,CASSLFAGSKTGELFF
-,TRBV7-9,TRBJ1-2,TGTGCCAGCAGCGGCAATGGCTACACCTTC,CASSGNGYTF
-,TRBV15,TRBJ2-2,TGTGCCACCAGTACCGGACAGAGGTACACCGGGGAGCTGTTTTTT,CATSTGQRYTGELFF
-,TRBV6-4,TRBJ2-1,TGTGCCAGCAGTGCCGGGACAAACAATGAGCAGTTCTTC,CASSAGTNNEQFF
TRBD2,TRBV6-4,TRBJ2-2,TGTGCCAGCAGTAGCGGGGACACCGGGGAGCTGTTTTTT,CASSSGDTGELFF
-,TRBV30,TRBJ1-3,TGTGCCTGGAGGGTCTTAGGCGAGGGGAGGCGAAACACCATATATTTT,CAWRVLGEGRRNTIYF
-,TRBV5-8,TRBJ1-1,TGTGCCAGCAGCGGAAGGGGACACACGATTGAAGCTTTCTTT,CASSGRGHTIEAFF
TRBD2,TRBV6-4,TRBJ2-3,TGTGCCAGCAGTAGCGGGAGAGTAACAGATACGCAGTATTTT,CASSSGRVTDTQYF
-,TRBV1,TRBJ2-7,TGCACCAGCAGCCAAGTAGCGGGCTACGAGCAGTACTTC,CTSSQVAGYEQYF
TRBD1,TRBV10-3,TRBJ2-7,TGTGCCATCAAGGGACAGGGGGCGACTAGCTCCTACGAGCAGTACTTC,CAIKGQGATSSYEQYF
TRBD1,TRBV28,TRBJ1-1,TGTGCCAGCAGCTCCCCGGGGACAGTCTACACTGAAGCTTTCTTT,CASSSPGTVYTEAFF
TRBD2,TRBV28,TRBJ2-1,TGTGCCAGCAGTTTACGTACTCCTAGCGGTCACAATGAGCAGTTCTTC,CASSLRTPSGHNEQFF
TRBD1,TRBV19,TRBJ2-7,TGTGCCAGTAGTCCGCGACAGGGTTGGACGTACGAGCAGTACTTC,CASSPRQGWTYEQYF
TRBD1,TRBV7-9,TRBJ1-2,TGTGCCAGCATCAAGACAGGGGAGGGATATGGCTACACCTTC,CASIKTGEGYGYTF
TRBD1,TRBV11-2,TRBJ1-2,TGTGCCAGCAGCTCGAGGACAGGGACCCGCTATGGCTACACCTTC,CASSSRTGTRYGYTF
-,TRBV2,TRBJ2-5,TGTGCCAGCAGACCCTCCTCGGGACACAAAGAGACCCAGTACTTC,CASRPSSGHKETQYF
TRBD1,TRBV29-1,TRBJ2-3,TGCAGCGCAGACAGGGGGCAGGATCACTTTTTT,CSADRGQDHFF
-,TRBV30,TRBJ2-2,TGTGCCCGGATCAAACAGGGAAGCACCGGGGAGCTGTTTTTT,CARIKQGSTGELFF
-,TRBV9,TRBJ2-7,TGTGCCAGCAGCGTTGGGGGGGCAGGCGCTCCCTACGAGCAGTACTTC,CASSVGGAGAPYEQYF
-,TRBV19,TRBJ2-1,TGTGCCAGTAGTCCCCCTGGAGAGTCGAATGAGCAGTTCTTC,CASSPPGESNEQFF
-,TRBV11-1,TRBJ1-1,TGTGCCAGCAGCTTAGCAGGGGATAGCACTGAAGCTTTCTTT,CASSLAGDSTEAFF
-,TRBV30,TRBJ2-1,TGTGCCTGGAGTGAACCAGGGCATGAGCAGTTCTTC,CAWSEPGHEQFF
TRBD2,TRBV11-2,TRBJ2-1,TGTGCCAGCAGCTTAACCCCGAAAGGAAAGCGGGGGGGCAATGAGCAGTTCTTC,CASSLTPKGKRGGNEQFF
-,TRBV4-2,TRBJ1-6,TGTGCCAGCAGCCAAGATATAGAGGGTTCACCCCTCCACTTT,CASSQDIEGSPLHF
TRBD1,TRBV29-1,TRBJ1-1,TGCAGCGCCGAGGGGACAGGGGGTGGCACTGAAGCTTTCTTT,CSAEGTGGGTEAFF
-,TRBV18,TRBJ2-7,TGTGCCAGCTCACCGAATGCTCTGGGTACGGGTAACTACGAGCAGTACTTC,CASSPNALGTGNYEQYF
TRBD1,TRBV18,TRBJ2-3,TGTGCCAGCTCACCCGACAGGGGAACCGAAGATACGCAGTATTTT,CASSPDRGTEDTQYF
-,TRBV2,TRBJ2-7,TGTGCCAGCAGCGAGGGCCGAGCGATAGCCCACGAGCAGTACTTC,CASSEGRAIAHEQYF
TRBD1,TRBV4-1,TRBJ1-2,TGCGCCAGCAGCCAAGACCCCACCTCACTCTCCGGGACAGCTGGCTACACCTTC,CASSQDPTSLSGTAGYTF
-,TRBV6-1,TRBJ2-3,TGTGCCAGCAGGTCCACAGGGGATACGCAGTATTTT,CASRSTGDTQYF
-,TRBV6-5,TRBJ1-6,TGTGCCAGCTGGAGCTCCTATAATTCACCCCTCCACTTT,CASWSSYNSPLHF
-,TRBV27,TRBJ2-7,TGTGCCAGCACTGTGGGGAGCGAGGTACCATTCTCCTACGAGCAGTACTTC,CASTVGSEVPFSYEQYF
-,TRBV5-5,TRBJ2-7,TGTGCCAGCAGCTTGGACGCGGGGAACTCCTACGAGCAGTACTTC,CASSLDAGNSYEQYF
-,TRBV5-4,TRBJ2-1,TGTGCCAGCAGCGCTGACAGTAAGTCCTACAATGAGCAGTTCTTC,CASSADSKSYNEQFF
TRBD1,TRBV5-1,TRBJ2-5,TGCGCCAGCAGCTACGAAGGGACAGGAGAAGAGACCCAGTACTTC,CASSYEGTGEETQYF
TRBD2,TRBV7-6,TRBJ2-2,TGTGCCAGCAGCTTAACTAGCGGGCCTATCGGGGAGCTGTTTTTT,CASSLTSGPIGELFF
-,TRBV18,TRBJ1-1,TGTGCCAGCTCACCCCTCCGGGGCACTGAAGCTTTCTTT,CASSPLRGTEAFF
TRBD1,TRBV2,TRBJ2-3,TGTGCCAGCAGGCGTACCGGGACAGACACAGATACGCAGTATTTT,CASRRTGTDTDTQYF
-,TRBV6-5,TRBJ2-3,TGTGCCAGCAGTGGGGCTAGCACAGATACGCAGTATTTT,CASSGASTDTQYF
-,TRBV19,TRBJ1-1,TGTGCCAGTAGTGATAGAAGCCCCCTTATACAGAGATACACTGAAGCTTTCTTT,CASSDRSPLIQRYTEAFF